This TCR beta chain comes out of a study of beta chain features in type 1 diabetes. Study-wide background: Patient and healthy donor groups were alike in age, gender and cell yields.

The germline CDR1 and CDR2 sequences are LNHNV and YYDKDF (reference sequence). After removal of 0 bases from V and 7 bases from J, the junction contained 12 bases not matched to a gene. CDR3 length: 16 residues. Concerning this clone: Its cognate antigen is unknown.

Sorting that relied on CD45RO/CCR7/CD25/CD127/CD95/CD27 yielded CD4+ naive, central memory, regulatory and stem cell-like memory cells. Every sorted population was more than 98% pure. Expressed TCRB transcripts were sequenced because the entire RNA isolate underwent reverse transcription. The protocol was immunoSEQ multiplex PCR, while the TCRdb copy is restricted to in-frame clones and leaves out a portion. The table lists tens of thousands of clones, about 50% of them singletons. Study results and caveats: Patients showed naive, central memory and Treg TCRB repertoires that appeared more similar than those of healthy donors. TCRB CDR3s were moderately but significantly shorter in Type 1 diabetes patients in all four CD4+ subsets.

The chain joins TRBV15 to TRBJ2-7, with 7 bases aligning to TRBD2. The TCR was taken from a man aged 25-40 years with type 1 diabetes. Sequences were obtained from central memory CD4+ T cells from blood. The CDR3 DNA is TGTGCCACCAGCAGAGATCCAGCGGGACTCGGAGGGGAGCAGTACTTC. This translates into CATSRDPAGLGGEQYF.